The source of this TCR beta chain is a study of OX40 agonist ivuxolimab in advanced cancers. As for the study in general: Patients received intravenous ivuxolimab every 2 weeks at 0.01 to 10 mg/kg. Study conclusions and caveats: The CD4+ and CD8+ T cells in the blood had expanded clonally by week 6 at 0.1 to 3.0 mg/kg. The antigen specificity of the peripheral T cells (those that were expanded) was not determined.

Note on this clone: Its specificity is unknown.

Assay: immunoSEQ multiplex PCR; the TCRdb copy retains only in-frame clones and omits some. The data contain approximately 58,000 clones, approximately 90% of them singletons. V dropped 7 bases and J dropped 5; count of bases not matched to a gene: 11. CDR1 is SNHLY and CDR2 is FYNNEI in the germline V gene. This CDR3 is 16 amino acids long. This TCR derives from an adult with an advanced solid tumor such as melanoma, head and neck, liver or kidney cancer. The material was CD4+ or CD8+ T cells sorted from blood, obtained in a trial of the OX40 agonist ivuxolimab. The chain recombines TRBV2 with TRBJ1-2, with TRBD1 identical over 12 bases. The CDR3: CASIEAGTGGRYGYTF. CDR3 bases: TGTGCCAGCATAGAAGCCGGGACAGGGGGCCGGTATGGCTACACCTTC. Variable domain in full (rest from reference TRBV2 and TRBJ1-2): EPEVTQTPSHQVTQMGQEVILRCVPISNHLYFYWYRQILGQKVEFLVSFYNNEISEKSEIFDDQFSVERPDGSNFTLKIRSTKLEDSAMYFCASIEAGTGGRYGYTFGSGTRLTVV.